Listed below are T cell receptor beta chains from one sample, sequenced in a study of T-cell memory formation after mild COVID-19. A single record per CDR3 protein comes from TCRdb applying MiXCR to the 5' RACE reads. This sample yields tens of thousands of distinct CDR3 sequences, of which approximately 9.6% are seen a single time; 10% to 15% belongs to the top ten. Sequencing used PBMCs or a T cell subset sorted from them (not recorded which). Every receptor here comes from an adult woman who had mild COVID-19 (a few samples of this study predate the infection). Cell type and time point are not known. Both conserved end residues are trimmed from each CDR3. D genes are given only for firm matches.

J | D | V | CDR3
TRBJ2-2 | - | TRBV10-1 | ASSESDRRHTGELF
TRBJ2-3 | TRBD1 | TRBV5-1 | ASSLEGQGAFADTQY
TRBJ1-3 | - | TRBV20-1 | SALDMGAGNTIY
TRBJ2-1 | - | TRBV10-3 | AISSRGDEQF
TRBJ2-1 | - | TRBV12-3/TRBV12-4 | ASSPQGKFDNEQF
TRBJ2-3 | - | TRBV7-2 | ASSLYKASADTQY
TRBJ2-1 | TRBD1 | TRBV3-1 | ASGARGLYNEQF
TRBJ1-5 | - | TRBV7-8 | ASGGEGTNQPQH
TRBJ2-2 | TRBD1 | TRBV20-1 | SASGTVGGELF
TRBJ2-7 | TRBD2 | TRBV5-1 | ASSSAGAIFEQY
TRBJ2-7 | TRBD2 | TRBV5-1 | ASSLGWGWQREVGSYEQY
TRBJ2-1 | - | TRBV10-3 | AIRGRGNDEQF
TRBJ1-6 | - | TRBV20-1 | SARVRSLNNSPLH
TRBJ1-5 | TRBD1 | TRBV24-1 | ATSSGQGDQPQH
TRBJ1-5 | TRBD1 | TRBV6-2/TRBV6-3 | ASSTQQGDSNQPQH
TRBJ2-3 | - | TRBV12-3/TRBV12-4 | ASRGRATDTQY
TRBJ1-5 | - | TRBV20-1 | SARQGNQPQH
TRBJ2-5 | TRBD2 | TRBV9 | ASSVGAGGRQETQY
TRBJ1-1 | - | TRBV12-5 | ASALNFGAF
TRBJ2-1 | TRBD2 | TRBV29-1 | SVVRLAGSSYNEQF
TRBJ2-7 | - | TRBV15 | ATSRDDSGTYEQY
TRBJ1-2 | TRBD1 | TRBV30 | AWSFSRGLSYGYT
TRBJ2-7 | - | TRBV7-2 | ASSFGHRYEQY
TRBJ1-1 | - | TRBV5-1 | ASRRVDTEAF
TRBJ1-4 | - | TRBV4-1 | ASSQVGVGRGGEKLF
TRBJ2-1 | - | TRBV24-1 | ATSDLQQSNEQF
TRBJ1-1 | TRBD1 | TRBV19 | ASSGQGMNTEAF
TRBJ2-5 | - | TRBV4-1 | ASSQDNKQETQY
TRBJ1-1 | - | TRBV30 | AWSVQGAEAF
TRBJ2-3 | - | TRBV6-2/TRBV6-3 | ASSYGSSVDTQY
TRBJ2-1 | TRBD2 | TRBV24-1 | ATSDFPIAGEGNEQF
TRBJ2-5 | - | TRBV24-1 | ATSSRRGAAQY
TRBJ2-7 | - | TRBV5-5 | ASSPTLGSYEQY
TRBJ2-1 | TRBD2 | TRBV7-9 | ASSLRAGLAGSNEQF
TRBJ2-1 | TRBD2 | TRBV5-1 | ASSSGTSGRSSYNEQF
TRBJ2-3 | - | TRBV20-1 | SARDWGTSTDTQY
TRBJ2-7 | TRBD1 | TRBV11-2 | ASSSDRTYEQY
TRBJ2-5 | - | TRBV5-1 | ASSLSLQQETQY
TRBJ1-2 | - | TRBV30 | AWRPELDYGYT
TRBJ2-2 | - | TRBV29-1 | SVGQRNTGELF
TRBJ1-2 | TRBD1 | TRBV7-6 | ASSLEDRGRGYT
TRBJ2-7 | TRBD2 | TRBV20-1 | SAREPLGLAGGRVYEQY
TRBJ2-4 | - | TRBV6-1 | ASSEALGLQY
TRBJ1-1 | - | TRBV11-2 | ASSTQGGGTEAF
TRBJ2-2 | TRBD1 | TRBV15 | ATGLQGANTGELF
TRBJ2-3 | - | TRBV10-3 | AISEGPDTQY
TRBJ2-2 | TRBD2 | TRBV2 | ASSVNALAGTGELF
TRBJ2-7 | - | TRBV7-2 | ASSLGAGGPYEQY
TRBJ1-2 | TRBD1 | TRBV5-1 | ASSLGTDGYGYT
TRBJ2-3 | TRBD2 | TRBV24-1 | ATSDPTYALGLGTDTQY
TRBJ1-1 | TRBD1 | TRBV19 | ASSMDRGKAVAF
TRBJ2-3 | - | TRBV7-9 | ASSFAGHTDTQY
TRBJ2-3 | - | TRBV29-1 | SVETPRDTQY
TRBJ2-6 | - | TRBV5-1 | ASSPSSRVTSSGANVLT
TRBJ2-1 | TRBD2 | TRBV7-8 | ASSSLAGAALSYNEQF